The TCR beta chain described here comes from a study of T cells in Graves' hyperthyroidism and ophthalmopathy. TCR beta CDR3 regions were amplified from RNA transcripts. The HTBI primer set served for first-round RT-PCR of the TCR CDR3. TCRdb re-derived calls from the multiplex PCR reads in MiXCR, one entry per CDR3 protein. Of about 560,000 distinct CDR3 sequences in the sample, 16% were seen once. CDR1 SGHAT and CDR2 FQNNGV come from the germline V gene. Trimming pared 5 bases from V and 4 bases from J, leaving 14 bases between. This CDR3 comprises 14 residues. The patients, who ranged from 18 to 65 in age, presented with newly diagnosed hyperthyroidism lasting under 2 months. This clonotype was recorded at least ten times.

What was sequenced was blood. The rearrangement uses TRBV11-2 and TRBJ1-2; D unresolved. The sequence was collected from a young woman with Graves' hyperthyroidism. CDR3 sequence: CASSRLGGLYGYTF. For the CDR3, the DNA is TGTGCCAGCAGCCGCCTTGGAGGGCTCTATGGCTACACCTTC.